One and the same sample provided the 7 T cell receptor beta chains below, sequenced in a study of T cell responses to AZD1222 COVID-19 vaccine. The data were produced by immunoSEQ multiplex PCR, yet TCRdb's version contains in-frame clones alone and is incomplete. The repertoire holds more than 110,000 clones, with 88% as singletons. The specimen was peripheral blood, collected 28 days after the second AZD1222 dose. The receptor source for this set is an adult who received the AZD1222 COVID-19 vaccine.

The V and J genes are TRBV6-5 and TRBJ1-2; maybe TRBD1 (6 bases). The CDR3 runs to 11 residues. Between the trimmed V and J ends, which lost 6 bases and 8 bases, there was a span of 10 bases. In germline, CDR1 is MNHEY, CDR2 SVGAGI. The CDR3 nucleotides are TGTGCCAGCAGGCTCCAGGGGGGCTACACCTTC. Translated: CASRLQGGYTF.

The chain joins TRBV4-1 to TRBJ1-1; D is unclear. Germline CDR1 and CDR2: MGHRA and YSYEKL. The CDR3 covers 15 residues. V was pared by 1 base and J by 0 bases, with 9 bases between. CDR3 nucleotide sequence: TGCGCCAGCAGCCAAGTTACGACGGTGAACACTGAAGCTTTCTTT. Protein product: CASSQVTTVNTEAFF.

The chain recombines TRBV3-1 (or the pseudogene TRBV3-2) with TRBJ1-2, with TRBD1 matching 7 bases. The V segment lost 1 base and the J segment 5 bases; nucleotides outside the gene matches: 1. The CDR3 loop spans 13 amino acids. Germline assignment: CDR1 LGHDT and CDR2 YNNKEL (reference sequence). CDR3 nucleotides: TGTGCCAGCAGCCAAGCAGGGGGGTATGGCTACACCTTC. This codes for CASSQAGGYGYTF.

The rearrangement uses TRBV19 and TRBJ1-5; D gene ambiguous. This CDR3 comprises 14 residues. CDR1 and CDR2 from the germline V gene are LNHDA and SQIVND (reference sequence). The germline V and J ends were trimmed by 3 bases and 0 bases, with 6 bases remaining between them. The CDR3 DNA reads TGTGCCAGTAGTATCTCGAATAGCAATCAGCCCCAGCATTTT. Translation gives CASSISNSNQPQHF. Using reference TRBV19 and TRBJ1-5 for the parts outside the CDR3, the full variable domain is DGGITQSPKYLFRKEGQNVTLSCEQNLNHDAMYWYRQDPGQGLRLIYYSQIVNDFQKGDIAEGYSVSREKKESFPLTVTSAQKNPTAFYLCASSISNSNQPQHFGDGTRLSIL.

This chain links TRBV10-1 with TRBJ2-7; no reliable D call. The V gene's germline CDR1 is WNHNN and CDR2 SYGVQD (reference sequence). Trimming took 0 bases from V and 2 from J, leaving 8 bases between them. The CDR3 sequence is 14 residues long. The chain's CDR3 is CASSESGIPYEQYF. The CDR3 DNA is TGCGCCAGCAGTGAGTCAGGAATACCCTACGAGCAGTACTTC.

The chain joins TRBV4-2 to TRBJ1-4; no clear D gene. CDR3 length equals 14 residues. Trimming left V 0 bases short and J 5 bases short, with 7 bases between. Germline CDR1 reads LGHNA; CDR2 reads YNFKEQ. The CDR3 nucleotides are TGTGCCAGCAGCCAAGATCAAGGGAATGAAAAACTGTTTTTT. Encoded protein: CASSQDQGNEKLFF.

This rearrangement joins TRBV3-1 (or the pseudogene TRBV3-2) to TRBJ2-5, with D uncertain. Trimming removed 3 bases from V and 9 bases from J, with 11 bases in between. Germline values: CDR1 LGHDT, CDR2 YNNKEL (reference sequence). CDR3 length: 12 amino acids. CDR3 protein: CASSQGGQAQYF. For the CDR3, the DNA is TGTGCCAGCAGCCAGGGTGGGCAGGCCCAGTACTTC.